This T cell receptor (beta chain) derives from a study of OX40 agonist ivuxolimab in advanced cancers. At the level of the study: At 82.7% male, the cohort had a mean age of approximately 60 years, ranging from 23 to 79. Allowance was made for prior anti-PD-1, anti-PD-L1 or anti-CTLA-4 therapy, and about 37% had some. Partial responses were achieved by three patients, one with hepatocellular carcinoma and two with cutaneous melanoma.

There are 15 residues in the CDR3. The germline gives CDR1 SNHLY, CDR2 FYNNEI. The V end lost 8 bases, the J end lost 0 bases, and 17 bases lay between the germline ends. Profiled with immunoSEQ multiplex PCR; TCRdb holds only in-frame clones, not every one. The sample has about 77,000 clones, around nine tenths seen once. This TCR was sampled from an adult with an advanced solid tumor such as melanoma, head and neck, liver or kidney cancer. Sample: CD4+ or CD8+ T cells sorted from blood, taken in a trial of the OX40 agonist ivuxolimab. This sequence joins TRBV2 and TRBJ2-7, with D tentatively TRBD1 (6 bases). The CDR3 sequence is CASVIDRTISYEQYF. CDR3 DNA sequence: TGTGCCAGCGTTATTGACAGGACGATCTCCTACGAGCAGTACTTC.